The sequence of this T cell receptor (beta chain) was determined in a study of cytomegalovirus exposure and HLA in healthy donors (dated by TCRdb to 2016 to 2017). Study-level background: An earlier analysis of roughly 630 of the donors reported about 250 Gb of sequence data and around 120 million unique TCR beta sequences from around 200 million T cells. Donor age, sex, ethnicity and CMV serostatus were compiled alongside the repertoire data. The genetic ancestry cluster associated with self-reported Caucasian donors included 81% of the approximately 430 genotyped donors. The study profiled the T cell repertoires of about 720 subjects by immunosequencing and related them to cytomegalovirus serostatus. To study patterns of TCR occurrence, a later analysis re-analyzed previously published TCR beta repertoires from around 670 donors and added high-resolution HLA genotyping. Because of strong linkage in the cohort, five DR-DQ haplotypes were treated as single units for association and clustering. The later analysis used no new phenotypic data to find candidate immune exposures, relying instead on TCR beta sequences and their occurrence across donors. Across 398 genotyped donors of the cohort, an average of roughly 230,000 unique TCR beta nucleotide sequences per donor were sequenced, and approximately 19% of those sequences were non-productive. A later genetic analysis took genome-wide SNP genotypes for about three fifths of the 666 donors and used that subset as a discovery cohort. The number of typed donors differed by locus: about 629-640 for A, B, C, DRB1 and DQB1; 522 for DQA1; some 590 for DPA1; and about 450 for DPB1. HLA typing included class I and class II loci at four-digit resolution. Roughly 320 gigabases of sequencing data and around 80 million unique TCR sequences made up an early release that covered under 750 HLA-typed donors. In an earlier analysis of 500 to 650 of the donors, high-throughput TCR beta sequencing was used to judge whether each TCR beta V gene segment behaved as functional or pseudogenic. The study was designed to test whether signatures of past pathogen exposure could be identified by cataloging public T cell receptors. All discovery cohort repertoires had been generated using a single sequencing platform. Besides the first cohort of 666 subjects, a separate validation cohort made up of over 95 different subjects was used. High-throughput TCR immunosequencing, statistical association of individual TCRs with disease status, and machine learning were combined to predict cytomegalovirus infection status.

As concerns this clone: The antigen it binds to is not known. One end of the junction is discordant with germline, which a read error may explain.

Here is what the overall study found, with its caveats: A few of the identified cytomegalovirus-associated TCR beta chains were confirmed in vitro to be specific for cytomegalovirus antigens. In a later analysis, HLA-associated TCR beta chains were found to be more clonally expanded and to have lower generation probabilities than equally common non-associated chains. Strong co-occurrence of HLA alleles, especially DR and DQ, made assigning TCR associations to individual alleles difficult. A further reported finding was that TCR beta sequences accurately predicted the HLA-A and HLA-B alleles for most subjects in the first cohort. This cohort had only TCR beta chains sequenced, and the lack of alpha or paired-chain data limited which features could be detected. In a later analysis, 16,951 TCR beta sequences were associated with specific HLA alleles at a false discovery rate of 0.05. Linkage disequilibrium might explain the correlated functional status among segregating V segments, but an unknown experimental factor could not be excluded. In a later genetic analysis, fewer N-insertions in productive TCRs were reported among donors in an Asian-associated ancestry cluster than the roughly 700-donor mean. Because some donors lacked HLA typing at each locus, the association tests relied only on the typed subset. The only immune exposure information available for the cohort was CMV serostatus. The classifier was reported to diagnose cytomegalovirus status with high specificity and sensitivity in both the original and validation cohorts. In a later analysis, TCR association rates were found to vary across HLA loci, with the most associated TCRs seen for DRB1 alleles and the fewest for HLA-C alleles. The earlier analysis of around 600 of the donors excluded over 15 rarely observed V segments, including chromosome 9 orphons, because counts were too low. Some IMGT-functional V segments, including TRBV6-2 and TRBV6-3, could not be distinguished by the 87-base-pair reads and were therefore excluded. In an earlier analysis of several hundred of the donors, most TCR beta V segments were observed in productive rearrangements about 90% or about 30% of the time, broadly matching IMGT annotations. V-gene and J-gene trimming of TCR beta chains was associated with a missense DCLRE1C variant in a later genetic analysis, and the association was replicated in an independent cohort. Roughly uniform sequencing depth across donors was assumed in presence/absence analyses, although this assumption may not hold. A later analysis found that most CMV-associated TCR beta chains appeared HLA-restricted, with HLA associations seemingly driven largely by CMV exposure. Most TCR sequences were seen in very few donors, while some public TCRs were found in many individuals. In the study, some 160 TCR beta chains were listed as associated with cytomegalovirus. A cluster of highly shared sequence variants was judged likely to represent a technical artifact of the sequencing pipeline. The authors suggested that the approach could potentially be extended to other disease states and immunological phenotypes. A later analysis reported that several top co-occurrence clusters appeared linked to parvovirus B19, influenza, CMV and Epstein-Barr virus.

The cohort was made up of 500 to 800 healthy bone marrow donors. All cohort members were sampled while nominally healthy, although unrecorded immune exposures were likely present. Of the 550 to 750 cohort members, 250 to 300 had positive CMV serostatus and around 350 had negative CMV serostatus, and CMV serostatus was not recorded for the donor. Each donor provided a peripheral blood sample, and peripheral blood mononuclear cells were used for TCR beta sequencing. The Qiagen DNeasy Blood Extraction Kit was used to extract genomic DNA from the blood cell samples. The CDR3 holds 16 amino acids from the cysteine to the phenylalanine. The kept DNA is CDR3 alone, 48 bases in frame from the first base. The germline V gene sets CDR1 to SGHRS and CDR2 to YFSETQ. Receptors were amplified or captured by the immunoSEQ multiplex PCR assay. A mixture of 60 forward primers for TCR Vbeta segments and 13 reverse primers for TCR Jbeta segments was used in the multiplex PCR. A multiplex PCR assay on genomic DNA amplified the CDR3 region of rearranged TCR beta genes. On the Illumina HiSeq System, the amplified TCR beta libraries were sequenced as 87-base-pair reads. Per the original workflow: A later analysis counted around 72 million unique TCR beta chains across the 666 repertoires, and some 11 million of these chains were shared by at least two donors. To remove PCR and sequencing errors, raw reads were error-corrected and collapsed into unique sequences using a nearest-neighbor algorithm that merged closely related sequences. V, D and J gene segments were assigned by aligning CDR3 sequences to IMGT reference sequences. For a sequence to be retained, at least a six-nucleotide match to both a V gene segment and a J gene segment was required. A rearrangement was called productive if the CDR3 had no stop codons and remained in frame with V and J, and every other rearrangement was called non-productive. Following IMGT convention, CDR3 was defined as the stretch from the second conserved V-encoded cysteine to the conserved J-encoded phenylalanine. Sequences without an unambiguous match to a single V gene segment were excluded from the earlier analysis of several hundred of the donors. An earlier analysis of 500 to 700 of the donors classified V segments as functional when productive rearrangements were above 56.7% and as segregating when the standard deviation between donors was above 5%. A statistical classification framework was built to diagnose cytomegalovirus status from the catalog of TCR beta chain sequences. V and J gene assignment, in a later analysis, came from comparing TCR nucleotide sequences with IMGT/GENE-DB human TR gene sequences. A later analysis assigned CDR3 sequences and most-parsimonious VDJ recombination scenarios with the TCRdist pipeline. In a later analysis, each TCR beta chain was defined by its CDR3 amino acid sequence together with its V-gene family, and reads lacking a unique V-gene family were excluded. In a later analysis, around 600 highly shared, low-generation-probability nucleotide sequences were removed to address suspected cross-contamination and a sequencing artifact. For each public chain, a later analysis derived a clonal expansion index from normalized ranks of inferred template counts within each repertoire. In a later analysis, generation probabilities were computed using a VDJ recombination model fitted to out-of-frame rearrangements, and the results were checked against IGoR. In a later analysis, hypergeometric tests were used to score TCR-TCR, TCR-HLA and TCR-CMV co-occurrence, with a repertoire-size bias correction applied to TCR pairs. To estimate false discovery rates, a later analysis permuted the HLA or CMV assignments 20 times. In a later analysis, co-occurring TCRs were grouped with DBSCAN, and TCRdist sequence similarity was added when clustering was performed within HLA-allele-positive subsets. Repertoires with fewer than 30,000 or more than 120,000 public chains, plus five repertoires with anomalous nucleotide sharing, were excluded from co-occurrence clustering. TCRdb mirrors the immuneACCESS table, restricted to in-frame sequences. Some clones are absent from its copies; in checked studies, under half trace to an unresolved V gene, and the reason for the others is unknown. V and J calls plus clone size are reproduced from that table; the DNA served to infer D and trimming. For this sample the table gives approximately 150,000 clones, of which 75% to 85% were detected only once. Under 4% of the sample is taken by the ten largest.

The sequenced sample was PBMCs. The clonotype was recovered from a human donor in good health. Recombination connected TRBV5-1 to TRBJ2-7; TRBD1 fits 10 bases in the junction. DNA sequence: TGCGCCGGCAGCTTGATCGGGACAGGGGTGGGATACGAGCAGTACTTC. It translates as CAGSLIGTGVGYEQYF.